This passage covers 9 T cell receptor beta chains from one sample sequenced in a study of OX40 agonist ivuxolimab in advanced cancers. Sequencing used immunoSEQ multiplex PCR; TCRdb keeps in-frame clones, though not all of them. Of some 80,000 clones listed, roughly 93% are singletons. Material: CD4+ or CD8+ T cells sorted from blood, obtained in a trial of the OX40 agonist ivuxolimab. These receptor sequences come from an adult with an advanced solid tumor such as melanoma, head and neck, liver or kidney cancer.

The chain has TRBV5-4 and TRBJ2-2, with D possibly being TRBD2 (7 bases). The germline V and J ends were trimmed by 4 bases and 4 bases, with 17 bases remaining between them. The CDR3 sequence is 16 residues long. Germline V gene data show CDR1 as SGHNT and CDR2 as YYREEE (reference sequence). The CDR3 region is CASSPKQGGGTGELFF. In nucleotides, the CDR3 is TGTGCCAGCAGCCCAAAACAAGGGGGGGGCACCGGGGAGCTGTTTTTT.

The J gene is TRBJ2-7, the V gene TRBV5-1; D not certain. V was shortened by 0 bases and J by 4 bases, with 8 bases between the two germline ends. This CDR3 is 13 amino acids long. CDR1 is SGHRS and CDR2 is YFSETQ in the germline V gene. CDR3 bases: TGCGCCAGCAGCTTGGGTGCTGATTACGAGCAGTACTTC. Amino acids: CASSLGADYEQYF.

V usage is TRBV6-1 and J usage is TRBJ1-6; D call uncertain. The CDR3 is 12 residues long. Trimming removed 3 bases from V and 9 bases from J, with 6 bases in between. Per the germline V gene, CDR1 is MNHNS and CDR2 is SASEGT. CDR3 DNA: TGTGCCAGCAGTGATTTGGGTTCACCCCTCCACTTT. Protein product: CASSDLGSPLHF.

The chain combines TRBV6-1 with TRBJ1-1, with 12 bases aligning to TRBD1. Germline V gene data show CDR1 as MNHNS and CDR2 as SASEGT. V was pared by 3 bases and J by 0 bases, with 8 bases of the junction left unmatched. This CDR3 is built from 18 residues. CDR3 residues: CASSDPGTGGGMNTEAFF. The CDR3 nucleotides read TGTGCCAGCAGTGATCCCGGGACAGGGGGCGGGATGAACACTGAAGCTTTCTTT.

This chain uses TRBV6-6 with TRBJ2-6, with D possibly matching TRBD2 (6 bases). Germline CDR1 is MNHNY and CDR2 is SVGAGI (reference sequence). V was pared by 11 bases and J by 0 bases, with 17 bases between. CDR3 length: 16 amino acids. CDR3 coding DNA: TGTGCCTCTCAATTAGCGGCCCGCTCTGGGGCCAACGTCCTGACTTTC. Translation: CASQLAARSGANVLTF.

This rearrangement joins TRBV6-1 to TRBJ2-7; TRBD2 matches at 9 bases. V gave up 5 bases and J gave up 5 bases; unmatched junction bases: 10. This CDR3 is 15 amino acids long. Germline CDR1 MNHNS, CDR2 SASEGT. CDR3 loop: CASSHLAGRWNEQYF. CDR3 bases: TGTGCCAGCAGTCACCTAGCGGGGAGGTGGAACGAGCAGTACTTC.

This clone was detected only once. J is TRBJ2-5 and V is TRBV7-2; D is ambiguous. The germline gives CDR1 SGHTA, CDR2 FQGNSA. V dropped 1 base and J dropped 0 bases, with 3 bases sitting between them. The CDR3 extends over 13 amino acids. The CDR3 loop is CASSLGYQETQYF. CDR3 nucleotide sequence: TGTGCCAGCAGCTTAGGCTACCAAGAGACCCAGTACTTC.

The chain recombines TRBV2 with TRBJ1-2, with 7 bases fitting TRBD1. Trimming took 6 bases from V and 3 from J; bases not matched to a gene: 4. Germline CDR1 is SNHLY and CDR2 is FYNNEI. The length of the CDR3 is 13 residues. CDR3 DNA sequence: TGTGCCAGCAGGGTCAGGGGGGACTATGGCTACACCTTC. Encoded protein: CASRVRGDYGYTF.

The V and J genes are TRBV5-1 and TRBJ2-3, with D unresolved. The CDR3 consists of 13 residues. CDR1 SGHRS and CDR2 YFSETQ come from the germline V gene. V dropped 0 bases and J dropped 5 bases, with 7 bases sitting between them. CDR3 DNA sequence: TGCGCCAGCAGCTTGGGGTCGATAGATACGCAGTATTTT. It translates to CASSLGSIDTQYF.